The sequence of this TCR beta chain was determined in a study of T cells in localized non-small cell lung cancer. Findings of the study overall: Adjacent lung had a median roughly 60 of the 100 largest tumor clones. Uninvolved adjacent lung showed higher T cell clonality than tumor. Owing to sequencing of a solitary tumor region, heterogeneity cannot be discounted. In the blood, greater T cell density corresponded to longer overall survival.

About this clone: Its antigen is as yet unknown.

Germline CDR1 reads SGHAT; CDR2 reads FQNNGV. Trimming pared 4 bases from V and 2 bases from J, leaving 10 bases between. The length of the CDR3 is 14 residues. The protocol was immunoSEQ multiplex PCR, while the TCRdb copy is restricted to in-frame clones and leaves out a portion. The sample carries tens of thousands of clones, 80% to 95% recorded once. Sample: peripheral blood, taken before any cancer treatment. The clonotype comes from a man between 40 and 70 years old with stage I lung adenocarcinoma. The chain has TRBV11-2 and TRBJ2-3; no reliable D call. CDR3 region: CASSSVQVTDTQYF. The CDR3 bases are TGTGCCAGCAGCTCGGTCCAGGTCACAGATACGCAGTATTTT.